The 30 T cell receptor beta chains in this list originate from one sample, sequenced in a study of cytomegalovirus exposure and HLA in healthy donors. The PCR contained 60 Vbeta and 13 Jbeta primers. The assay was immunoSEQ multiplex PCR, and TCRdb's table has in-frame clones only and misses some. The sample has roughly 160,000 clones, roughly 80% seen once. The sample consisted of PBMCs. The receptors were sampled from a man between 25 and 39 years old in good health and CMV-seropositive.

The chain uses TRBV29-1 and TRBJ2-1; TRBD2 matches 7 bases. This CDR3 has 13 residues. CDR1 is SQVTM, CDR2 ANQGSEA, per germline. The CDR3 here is CSEGWGGANEQFF. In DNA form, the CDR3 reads TGCAGTGAGGGGTGGGGAGGGGCAAATGAGCAGTTCTTC.

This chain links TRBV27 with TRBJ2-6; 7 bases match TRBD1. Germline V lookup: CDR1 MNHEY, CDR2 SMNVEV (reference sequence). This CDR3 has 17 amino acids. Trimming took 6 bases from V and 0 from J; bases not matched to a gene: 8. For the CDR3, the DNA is TGTGCCAGCAGACCGGGACAGAGAAGCTCTGGGGCCAACGTCCTGACTTTC. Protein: CASRPGQRSSGANVLTF.

The CDR3 here is CASSPRVTGTGNTIYF. Written as DNA, the CDR3 is TGTGCCAGCAGCCCACGGGTCACGGGGACTGGAAACACCATATATTTT. The genes are TRBV7-6 and TRBJ1-3; D call uncertain. V gave up 5 bases and J gave up 2 bases, with 16 bases separating them. This CDR3 comprises 16 residues. The germline V gene encodes CDR1 SGHVS and CDR2 FNYEAQ.

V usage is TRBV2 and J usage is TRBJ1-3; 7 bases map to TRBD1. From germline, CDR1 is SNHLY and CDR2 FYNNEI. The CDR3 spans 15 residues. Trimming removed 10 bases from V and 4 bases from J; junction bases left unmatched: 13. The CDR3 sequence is CATERQGLTGNTIYF. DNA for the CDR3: TGTGCCACCGAAAGACAGGGACTCACCGGAAACACCATATATTTT.

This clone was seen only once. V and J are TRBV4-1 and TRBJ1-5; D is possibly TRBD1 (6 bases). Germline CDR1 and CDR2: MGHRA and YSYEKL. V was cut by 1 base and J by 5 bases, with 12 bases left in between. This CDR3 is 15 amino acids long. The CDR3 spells CASSQVLQGDQPQHF. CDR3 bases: TGCGCCAGCAGCCAAGTCTTACAGGGCGATCAGCCCCAGCATTTT.

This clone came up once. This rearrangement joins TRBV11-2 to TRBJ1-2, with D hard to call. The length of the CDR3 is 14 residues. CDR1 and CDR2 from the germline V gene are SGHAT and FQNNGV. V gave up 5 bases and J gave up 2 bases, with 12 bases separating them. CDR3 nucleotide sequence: TGTGCCAGCAGCCCCCCGGGCGGGAACTATGGCTACACCTTC. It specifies CASSPPGGNYGYTF.

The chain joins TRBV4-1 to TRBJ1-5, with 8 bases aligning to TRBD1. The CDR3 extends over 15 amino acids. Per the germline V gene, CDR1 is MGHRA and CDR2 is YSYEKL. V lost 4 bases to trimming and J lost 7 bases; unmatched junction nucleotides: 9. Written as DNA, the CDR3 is TGCGCCAGCAGCCGGGATGCAGGGGGCCCCCAGCCCCAGCATTTT. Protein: CASSRDAGGPQPQHF.

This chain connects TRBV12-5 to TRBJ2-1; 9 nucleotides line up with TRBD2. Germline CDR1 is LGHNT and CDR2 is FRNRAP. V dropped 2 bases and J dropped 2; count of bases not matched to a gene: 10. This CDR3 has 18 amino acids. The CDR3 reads CASGLRLAGMRTYNEQFF. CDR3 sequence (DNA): TGTGCTAGTGGTTTGCGGCTAGCGGGGATGCGGACCTACAATGAGCAGTTCTTC.

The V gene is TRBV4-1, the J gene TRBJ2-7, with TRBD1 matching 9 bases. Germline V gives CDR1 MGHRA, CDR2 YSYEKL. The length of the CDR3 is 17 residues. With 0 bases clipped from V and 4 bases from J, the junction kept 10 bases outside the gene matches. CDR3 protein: CASSQDSGTGNWYEQYF. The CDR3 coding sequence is TGCGCCAGCAGCCAAGATAGTGGGACAGGGAATTGGTACGAGCAGTACTTC.

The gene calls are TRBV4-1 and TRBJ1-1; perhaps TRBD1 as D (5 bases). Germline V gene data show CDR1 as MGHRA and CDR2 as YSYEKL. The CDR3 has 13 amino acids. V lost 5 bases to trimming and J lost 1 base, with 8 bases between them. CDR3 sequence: CASSRGPNTEAFF. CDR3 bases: TGCGCCAGCAGCAGGGGCCCGAACACTGAAGCTTTCTTT.

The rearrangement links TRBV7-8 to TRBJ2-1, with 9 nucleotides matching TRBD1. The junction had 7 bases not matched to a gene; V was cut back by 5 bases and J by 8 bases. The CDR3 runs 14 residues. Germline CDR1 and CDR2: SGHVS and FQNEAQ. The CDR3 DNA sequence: TGTGCCAGCAGCCCCCGGGACAGGGTATATGAGCAGTTCTTC. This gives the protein CASSPRDRVYEQFF.

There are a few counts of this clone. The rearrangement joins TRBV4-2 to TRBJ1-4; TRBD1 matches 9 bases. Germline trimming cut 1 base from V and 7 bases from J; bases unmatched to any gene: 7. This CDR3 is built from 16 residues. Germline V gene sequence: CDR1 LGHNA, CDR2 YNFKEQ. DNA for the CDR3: TGTGCCAGCAGCCAAGGGGTTGTGGACAGGGGTGAAAAACTGTTTTTT. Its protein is CASSQGVVDRGEKLFF.

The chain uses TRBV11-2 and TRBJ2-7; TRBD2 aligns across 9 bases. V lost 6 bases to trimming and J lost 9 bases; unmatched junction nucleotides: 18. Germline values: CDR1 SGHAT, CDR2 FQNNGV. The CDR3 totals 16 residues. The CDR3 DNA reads TGTGCCAGCAGTTCGCTCCGGGGGGCGGGGGGGCCTGTGCAGTACTTC. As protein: CASSSLRGAGGPVQYF.

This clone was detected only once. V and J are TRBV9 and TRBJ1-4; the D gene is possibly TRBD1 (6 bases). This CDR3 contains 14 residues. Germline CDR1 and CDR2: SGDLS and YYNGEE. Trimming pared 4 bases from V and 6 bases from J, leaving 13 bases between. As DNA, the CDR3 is TGTGCCAGCAGCATCAGGGGTGGGGATGAAAAACTGTTTTTT. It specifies CASSIRGGDEKLFF. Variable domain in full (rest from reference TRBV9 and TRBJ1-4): DSGVTQTPKHLITATGQRVTLRCSPRSGDLSVYWYQQSLDQGLQFLIQYYNGEERAKGNILERFSAQQFPDLHSELNLSSLELGDSALYFCASSIRGGDEKLFFGSGTQLSVL.

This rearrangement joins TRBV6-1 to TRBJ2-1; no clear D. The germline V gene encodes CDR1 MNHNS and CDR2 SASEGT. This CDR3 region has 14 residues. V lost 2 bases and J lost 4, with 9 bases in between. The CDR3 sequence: CASSELTVYNEQFF. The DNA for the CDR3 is TGTGCCAGCAGTGAATTAACAGTTTACAATGAGCAGTTCTTC.

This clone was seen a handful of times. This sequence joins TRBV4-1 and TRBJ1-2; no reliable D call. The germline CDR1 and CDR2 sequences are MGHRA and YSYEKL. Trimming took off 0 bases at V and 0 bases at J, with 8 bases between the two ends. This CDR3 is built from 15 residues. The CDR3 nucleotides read TGCGCCAGCAGCCAAGACGGAGCCTCTAACTATGGCTACACCTTC. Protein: CASSQDGASNYGYTF.

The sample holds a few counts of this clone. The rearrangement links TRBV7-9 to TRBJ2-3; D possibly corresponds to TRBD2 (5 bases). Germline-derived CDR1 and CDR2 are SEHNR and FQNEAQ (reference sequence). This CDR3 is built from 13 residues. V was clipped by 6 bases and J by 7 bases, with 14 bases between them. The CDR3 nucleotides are TGTGCCAGCAGTCCGGTCGGGGTGAATACGCAGTATTTT. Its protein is CASSPVGVNTQYF.

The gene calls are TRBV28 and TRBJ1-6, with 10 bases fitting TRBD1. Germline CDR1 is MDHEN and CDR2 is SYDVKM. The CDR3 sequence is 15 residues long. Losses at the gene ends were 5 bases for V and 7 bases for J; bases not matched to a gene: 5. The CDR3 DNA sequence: TGTGCCAGCAGTCCCGGACAGGGGGGAAATTCACCCCTCCACTTT. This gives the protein CASSPGQGGNSPLHF.

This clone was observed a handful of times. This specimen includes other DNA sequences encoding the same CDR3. The CDR3 DNA follows: TGTGCCAGCAGTTTGAGACAGGGGAATCAGCCCCAGCATTTT. This codes for CASSLRQGNQPQHF. The chain employs TRBV28 and TRBJ1-5; 8 bases fit TRBD1. The CDR3 sequence is 14 residues long. The V gene end was trimmed by 3 bases and the J gene end by 4 bases; junction bases not matched to a gene: 2. Germline CDR1 MDHEN, CDR2 SYDVKM.

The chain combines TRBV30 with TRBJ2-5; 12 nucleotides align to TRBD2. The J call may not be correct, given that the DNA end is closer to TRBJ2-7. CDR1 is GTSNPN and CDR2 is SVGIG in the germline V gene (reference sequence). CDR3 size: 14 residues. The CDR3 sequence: CAWSASGGAYEQYF. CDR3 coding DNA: TGTGCCTGGAGCGCTAGCGGGGGGGCCTACGAGCAGTACTTC.

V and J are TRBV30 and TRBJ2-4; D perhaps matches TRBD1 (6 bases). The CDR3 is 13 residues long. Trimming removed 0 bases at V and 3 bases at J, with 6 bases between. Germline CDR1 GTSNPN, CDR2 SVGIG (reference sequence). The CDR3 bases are TGTGCCTGGAGTGTACAGGGCAAAAACATTCAGTACTTC. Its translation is CAWSVQGKNIQYF.

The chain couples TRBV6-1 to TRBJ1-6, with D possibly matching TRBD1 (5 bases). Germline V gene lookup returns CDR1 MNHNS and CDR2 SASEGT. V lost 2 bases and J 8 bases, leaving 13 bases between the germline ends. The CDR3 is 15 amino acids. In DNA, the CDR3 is TGTGCCAGCAGTGAAAGTAGACAGTTCCATTCACCCCTCCACTTT. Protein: CASSESRQFHSPLHF.

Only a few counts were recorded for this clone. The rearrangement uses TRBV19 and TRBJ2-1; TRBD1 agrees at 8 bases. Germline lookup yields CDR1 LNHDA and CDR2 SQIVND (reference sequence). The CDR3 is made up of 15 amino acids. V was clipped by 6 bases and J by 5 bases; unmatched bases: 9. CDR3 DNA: TGTGCCAGTAGCTCCGGGACAGGATTAAACAATGAGCAGTTCTTC. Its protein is CASSSGTGLNNEQFF.

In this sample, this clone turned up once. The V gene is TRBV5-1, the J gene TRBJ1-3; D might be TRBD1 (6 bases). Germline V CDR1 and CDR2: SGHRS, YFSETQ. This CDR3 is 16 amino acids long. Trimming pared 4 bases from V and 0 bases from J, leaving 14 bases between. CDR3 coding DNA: TGCGCCAGCAGCGAACAGGGATTCGGCTCTGGAAACACCATATATTTT. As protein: CASSEQGFGSGNTIYF.

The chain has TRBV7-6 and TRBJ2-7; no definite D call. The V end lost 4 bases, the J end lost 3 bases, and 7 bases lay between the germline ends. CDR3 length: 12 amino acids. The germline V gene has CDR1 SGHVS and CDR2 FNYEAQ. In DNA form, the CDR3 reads TGTGCCAGCAGCTCCAGGAACTACGAGCAGTACTTC. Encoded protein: CASSSRNYEQYF.

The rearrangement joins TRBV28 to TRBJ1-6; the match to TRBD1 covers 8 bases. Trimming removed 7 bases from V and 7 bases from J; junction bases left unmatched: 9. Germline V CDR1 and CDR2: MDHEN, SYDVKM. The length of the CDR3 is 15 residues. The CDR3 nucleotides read TGTGCCAGCACCGACGACAGGGGCAGAAATTCACCCCTCCACTTT. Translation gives CASTDDRGRNSPLHF.

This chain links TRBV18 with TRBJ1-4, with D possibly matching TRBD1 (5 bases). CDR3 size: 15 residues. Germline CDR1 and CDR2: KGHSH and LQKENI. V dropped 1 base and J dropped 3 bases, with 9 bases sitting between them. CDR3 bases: TGTGCCAGCTCACCACGGGGGGTAGCTAATGAAAAACTGTTTTTT. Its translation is CASSPRGVANEKLFF. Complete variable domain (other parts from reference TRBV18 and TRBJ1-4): NAGVMQNPRHLVRRRGQEARLRCSPMKGHSHVYWYRQLPEEGLKFMVYLQKENIIDESGMPKERFSAEFPKEGPSILRIQQVVRGDSAAYFCASSPRGVANEKLFFGSGTQLSVL.

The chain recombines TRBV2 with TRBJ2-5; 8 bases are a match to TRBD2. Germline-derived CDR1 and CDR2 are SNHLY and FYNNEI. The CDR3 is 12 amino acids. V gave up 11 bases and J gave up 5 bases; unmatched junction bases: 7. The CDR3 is CAGKRGLETQYF. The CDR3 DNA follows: TGTGCCGGAAAGCGGGGGCTGGAGACCCAGTACTTC.

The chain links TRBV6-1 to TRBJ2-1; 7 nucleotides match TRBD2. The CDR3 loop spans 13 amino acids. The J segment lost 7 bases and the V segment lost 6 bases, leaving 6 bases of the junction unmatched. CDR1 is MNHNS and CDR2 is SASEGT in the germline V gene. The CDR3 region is CASRAWGGNEQFF. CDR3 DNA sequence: TGTGCCAGCAGGGCCTGGGGGGGAAATGAGCAGTTCTTC.

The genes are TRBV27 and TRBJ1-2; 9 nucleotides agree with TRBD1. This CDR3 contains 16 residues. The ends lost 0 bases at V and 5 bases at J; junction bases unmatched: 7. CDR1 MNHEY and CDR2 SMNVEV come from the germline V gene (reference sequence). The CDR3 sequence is CASSLSGGQGQYGYTF. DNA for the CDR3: TGTGCCAGCAGTTTATCGGGGGGACAGGGTCAATATGGCTACACCTTC.